Listed here is a single T cell receptor (beta chain). CDR1 and CDR2 (germline): SGHVS, FQNEAQ. V lost 4 bases to trimming and J lost 4 bases; unmatched junction nucleotides: 4. The CDR3 spans 15 residues. RNA totalling roughly 0.45 to 1 ug underwent reverse transcription with random hexamers. Amplification of the TCR beta CDR3 was carried out by immunoSEQ multiplex PCR, which spanned a total of 54 Vbeta and 13 Jbeta segments. TCRdb itself ran the immunoSEQ multiplex PCR reads through MiXCR, one entry per CDR3 protein. The sample consists of fewer than 200,000 distinct CDR3 sequences, roughly 92% of them appearing once. This record belongs to a study of CD8 T cells in Susac syndrome. Controls comprised healthy donors matched for age and sex.

The receptor's source is a human donor in good health. Sequences were obtained from CD4+ T cells from PBMCs. The V and J genes are TRBV7-8 and TRBJ2-1, with 10 bases aligning to TRBD2. CDR3 DNA: TGTGCCAGCAGCTCTGGACTAGCGGAGTACAATGAGCAGTTCTTC. Its translation: CASSSGLAEYNEQFF.